The clone carrying this T cell receptor (beta chain) is labeled as medium-sized. Germline loops: CDR1 MDHEN, CDR2 SYDVKM. V lost 10 bases, J lost 6 bases, and 9 bases stayed unmatched. This CDR3 region has 13 residues. The data originate from a study of metastatic and nonmetastatic thyroid tumors. Not a single patient had been given any form of treatment at any point before undergoing thyroid surgery. From the PCR reads, TCRdb re-called clones with MiXCR. The sample comprises more than 10,000 clones, about 21% of which are singletons, and approximately 14% rests with the top ten. Sequenced input: adjacent normal tissue. The origin of this receptor is a female donor with papillary thyroid cancer or a benign thyroid nodule (not recorded which). Some clones in this sample may be carry-over from other donors' samples. This chain uses TRBV28 with TRBJ2-7; TRBD1 agrees at 10 bases. CDR3 sequence (DNA): TGTGCCACCTGGGACAGGGGTGTTGGCGAGCAGTACTTC. It is translated as CATWDRGVGEQYF.